This T cell receptor (beta chain) was profiled in a study of T cell repertoires in aging, cancer and after chemotherapy. Rearranged V-D-J TRB sequences were amplified with a mixed TRB-A/B primer pool. MiXCR was run by TCRdb on the multiplex PCR reads, yielding one entry per CDR3 protein. The table includes 8,500 to 13,000 distinct CDR3 sequences, roughly 32% detected once. The template was genomic DNA from peripheral blood, not RNA. In its sample, this clonotype is medium-sized. Sequencing input: blood. The sequence derives from a human donor in good health.

The CDR3 bases are TGCAGCGTTGGGGCTGTTAGCAATCAGCCCCAGCATTTT. It yields the protein CSVGAVSNQPQHF. J is TRBJ1-5 and V is TRBV29-1; the D is unclear. With 4 bases removed from V and 0 bases from J, the gap between germline ends came to 7 bases. CDR3 size: 13 residues. Germline loops: CDR1 SQVTM, CDR2 ANQGSEA.